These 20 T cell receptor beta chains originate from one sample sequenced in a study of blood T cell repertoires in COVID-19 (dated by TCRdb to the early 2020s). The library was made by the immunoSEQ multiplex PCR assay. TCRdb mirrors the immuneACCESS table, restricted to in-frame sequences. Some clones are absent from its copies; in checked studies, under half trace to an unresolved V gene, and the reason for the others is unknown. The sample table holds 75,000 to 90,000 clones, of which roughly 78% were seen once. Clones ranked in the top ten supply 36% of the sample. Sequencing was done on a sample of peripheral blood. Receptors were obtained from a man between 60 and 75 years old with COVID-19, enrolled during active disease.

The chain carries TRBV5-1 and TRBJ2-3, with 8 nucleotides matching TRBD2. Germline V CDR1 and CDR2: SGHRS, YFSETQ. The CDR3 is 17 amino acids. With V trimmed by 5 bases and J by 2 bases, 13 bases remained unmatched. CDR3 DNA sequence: TGCGCCAGCAGATTTACTAGCGGTCGAAGGAACACAGATACGCAGTATTTT. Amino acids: CASRFTSGRRNTDTQYF. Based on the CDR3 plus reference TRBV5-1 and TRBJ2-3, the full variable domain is KAGVTQTPRYLIKTRGQQVTLSCSPISGHRSVSWYQQTPGQGLQFLFEYFSETQRNKGNFPGRFSGRQFSNSRSEMNVSTLELGDSALYLCASRFTSGRRNTDTQYFGPGTRLTVL.

The CDR3 bases are TGTGCCAGCAGCCCCACGGGACTAGCGGGAGCAGGGGAGCAGTTCTTC. Amino acids: CASSPTGLAGAGEQFF. J is TRBJ2-1 and V is TRBV11-2; 14 bases align to TRBD2. The CDR3 contains 16 residues. CDR1 is SGHAT, CDR2 FQNNGV, per germline. The junction had 10 bases not matched to a gene; V was cut back by 5 bases and J by 10 bases.

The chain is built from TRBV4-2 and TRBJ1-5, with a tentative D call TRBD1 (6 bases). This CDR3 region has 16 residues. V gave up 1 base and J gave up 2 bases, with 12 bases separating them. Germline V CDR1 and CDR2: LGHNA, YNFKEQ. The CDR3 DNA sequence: TGTGCCAGCAGCCAAGGGGGGGGCAGACGCAATCAGCCCCAGCATTTT. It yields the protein CASSQGGGRRNQPQHF.

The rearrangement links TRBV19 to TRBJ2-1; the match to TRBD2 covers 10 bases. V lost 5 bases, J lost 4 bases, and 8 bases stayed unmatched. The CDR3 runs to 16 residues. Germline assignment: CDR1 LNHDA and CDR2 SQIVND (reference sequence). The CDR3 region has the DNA TGTGCCAGTAGTCCCCAGACTAGCGGGCTTTACAATGAGCAGTTCTTC. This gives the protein CASSPQTSGLYNEQFF.

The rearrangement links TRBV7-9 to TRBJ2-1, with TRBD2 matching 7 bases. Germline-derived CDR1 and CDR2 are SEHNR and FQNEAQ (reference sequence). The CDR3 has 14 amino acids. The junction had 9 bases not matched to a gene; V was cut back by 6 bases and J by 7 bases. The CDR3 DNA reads TGTGCCAGCAGTCCTGTGACGGGGGGTAATGAGCAGTTCTTC. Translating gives CASSPVTGGNEQFF.

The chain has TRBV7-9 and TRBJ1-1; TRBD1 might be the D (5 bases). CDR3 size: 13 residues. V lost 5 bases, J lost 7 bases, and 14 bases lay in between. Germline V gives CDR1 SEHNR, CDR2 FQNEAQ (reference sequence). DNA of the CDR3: TGTGCCAGCAGCGTAAGACAGACGGATGAAGCTTTCTTT. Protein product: CASSVRQTDEAFF. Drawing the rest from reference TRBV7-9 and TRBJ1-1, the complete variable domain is DTGVSQNPRHKITKRGQNVTFRCDPISEHNRLYWYRQTLGQGPEFLTYFQNEAQLEKSRLLSDRFSAERPKGSFSTLEIQRTEQGDSAMYLCASSVRQTDEAFFGQGTRLTVV.

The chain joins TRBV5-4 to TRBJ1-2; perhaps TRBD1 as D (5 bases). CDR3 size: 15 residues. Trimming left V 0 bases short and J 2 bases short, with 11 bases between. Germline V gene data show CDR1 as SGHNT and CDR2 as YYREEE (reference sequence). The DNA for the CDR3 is TGTGCCAGCAGCTTGGAGGGGCCGCCAAACTATGGCTACACCTTC. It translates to CASSLEGPPNYGYTF.

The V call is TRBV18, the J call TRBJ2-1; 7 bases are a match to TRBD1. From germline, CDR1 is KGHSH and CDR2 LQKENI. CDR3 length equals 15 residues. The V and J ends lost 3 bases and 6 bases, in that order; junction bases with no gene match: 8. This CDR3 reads CASSPNRGVGNEQFF. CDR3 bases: TGTGCCAGCTCACCGAACAGGGGAGTTGGCAATGAGCAGTTCTTC.

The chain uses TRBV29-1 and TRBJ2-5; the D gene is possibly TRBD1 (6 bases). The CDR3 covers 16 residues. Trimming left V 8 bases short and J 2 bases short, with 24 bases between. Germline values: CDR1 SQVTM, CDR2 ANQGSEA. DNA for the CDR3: TGCAGCTCTCAGGGGCTGGGACCAGGAGGTCAAGAGACCCAGTACTTC. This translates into CSSQGLGPGGQETQYF.

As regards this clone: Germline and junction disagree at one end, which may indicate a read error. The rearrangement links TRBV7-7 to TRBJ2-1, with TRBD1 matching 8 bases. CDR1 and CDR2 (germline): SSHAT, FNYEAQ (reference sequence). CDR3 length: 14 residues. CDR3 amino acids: CASSLDRGFSEQFF. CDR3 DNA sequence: TGTGCTAGCAGCTTAGACAGGGGCTTTAGTGAGCAGTTCTTC.

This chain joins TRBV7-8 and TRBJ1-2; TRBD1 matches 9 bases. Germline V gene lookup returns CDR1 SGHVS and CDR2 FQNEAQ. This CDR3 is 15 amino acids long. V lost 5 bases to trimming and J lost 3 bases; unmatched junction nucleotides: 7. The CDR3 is CASSAQGAGDYGYTF. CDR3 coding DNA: TGTGCCAGCAGCGCACAGGGGGCAGGCGACTATGGCTACACCTTC. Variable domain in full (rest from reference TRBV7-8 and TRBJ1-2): GAGVSQSPRYKVAKRGQDVALRCDPISGHVSLFWYQQALGQGPEFLTYFQNEAQLDKSGLPSDRFFAERPEGSVSTLKIQRTQQEDSAVYLCASSAQGAGDYGYTFGSGTRLTVV.

CDR3: CSASPGGGQPQHF. The DNA of the CDR3 is TGCAGTGCTAGTCCAGGGGGAGGTCAGCCCCAGCATTTT. The J gene is TRBJ1-5, the V gene TRBV20-1; 7 bases agree with TRBD1. CDR3 length: 13 residues. Germline V lookup: CDR1 DFQATT, CDR2 SNEGSKA (reference sequence). J was trimmed by 6 bases and V by 3 bases; bases with no gene match: 5.

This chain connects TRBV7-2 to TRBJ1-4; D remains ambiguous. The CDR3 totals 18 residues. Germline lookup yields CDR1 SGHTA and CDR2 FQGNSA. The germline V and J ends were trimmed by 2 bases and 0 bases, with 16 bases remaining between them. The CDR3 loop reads CASSLSPSAGPTNEKLFF. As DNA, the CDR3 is TGTGCCAGCAGCTTAAGCCCATCCGCGGGTCCAACTAATGAAAAACTGTTTTTT.

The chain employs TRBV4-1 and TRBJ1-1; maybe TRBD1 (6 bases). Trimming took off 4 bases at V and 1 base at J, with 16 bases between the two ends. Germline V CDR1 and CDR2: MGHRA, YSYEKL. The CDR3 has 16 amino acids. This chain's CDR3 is CASSLTLRGRNTEAFF. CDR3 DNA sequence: TGCGCCAGCAGCCTAACCTTAAGGGGGAGGAACACTGAAGCTTTCTTT.

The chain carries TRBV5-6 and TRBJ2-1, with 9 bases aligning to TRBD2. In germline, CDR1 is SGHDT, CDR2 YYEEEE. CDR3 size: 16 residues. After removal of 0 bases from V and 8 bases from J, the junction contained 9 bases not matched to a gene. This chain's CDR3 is CASSLVGSGSGDEQFF. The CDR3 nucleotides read TGTGCCAGCAGCTTGGTAGGTAGCGGGAGTGGCGATGAGCAGTTCTTC. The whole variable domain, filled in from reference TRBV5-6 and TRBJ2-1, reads DAGVTQSPTHLIKTRGQQVTLRCSPKSGHDTVSWYQQALGQGPQFIFQYYEEEERQRGNFPDRFSGHQFPNYSSELNVNALLLGDSALYLCASSLVGSGSGDEQFFGPGTRLTVL.

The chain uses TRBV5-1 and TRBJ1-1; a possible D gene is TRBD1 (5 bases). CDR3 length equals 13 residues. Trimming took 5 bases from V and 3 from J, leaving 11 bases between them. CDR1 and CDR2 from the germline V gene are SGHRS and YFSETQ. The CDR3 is CASSGGGDTEAFF. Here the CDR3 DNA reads TGCGCCAGCAGTGGGGGAGGGGACACTGAAGCTTTCTTT.

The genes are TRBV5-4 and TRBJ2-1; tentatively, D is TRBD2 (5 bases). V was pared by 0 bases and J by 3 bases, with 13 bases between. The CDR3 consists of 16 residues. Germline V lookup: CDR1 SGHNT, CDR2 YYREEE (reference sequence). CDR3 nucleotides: TGTGCCAGCAGCTTGGTTGCGGGCCGAGGCTACAATGAGCAGTTCTTC. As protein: CASSLVAGRGYNEQFF.

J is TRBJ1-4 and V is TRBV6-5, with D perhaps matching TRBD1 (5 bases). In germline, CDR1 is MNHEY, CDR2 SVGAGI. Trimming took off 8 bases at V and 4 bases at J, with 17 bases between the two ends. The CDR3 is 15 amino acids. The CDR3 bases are TGTGCCAGCTATCCGGGGACTGCCAATAATGAAAAACTGTTTTTT. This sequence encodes CASYPGTANNEKLFF.

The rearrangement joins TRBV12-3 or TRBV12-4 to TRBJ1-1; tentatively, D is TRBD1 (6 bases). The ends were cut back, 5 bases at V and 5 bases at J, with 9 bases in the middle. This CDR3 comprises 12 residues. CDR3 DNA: TGTGCCAGCAGTCCAAGGGGGACTGAAGCTTTCTTT. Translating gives CASSPRGTEAFF.

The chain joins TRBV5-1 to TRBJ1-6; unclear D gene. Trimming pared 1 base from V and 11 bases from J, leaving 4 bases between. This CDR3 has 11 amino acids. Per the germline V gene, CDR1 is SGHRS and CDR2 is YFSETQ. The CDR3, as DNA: TGCGCCAGCAGCTTGCCGGCACCCCTCCACTTT. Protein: CASSLPAPLHF. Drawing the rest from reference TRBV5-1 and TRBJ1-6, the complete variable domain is KAGVTQTPRYLIKTRGQQVTLSCSPISGHRSVSWYQQTPGQGLQFLFEYFSETQRNKGNFPGRFSGRQFSNSRSEMNVSTLELGDSALYLCASSLPAPLHFGNGTRLTVT.